A selection of T cell receptor beta chains follows, all from one sample in a study of shared clonotypes between healthy human individuals. Method: immunoSEQ multiplex PCR; TCRdb's copy keeps in-frame clones and lacks some. The sample includes about 2.1 million clones, just over 90% of them seen just once. Sequencing was done on a sample of naive CD8+ T cells from PBMCs. The receptors derive from a man younger than 30 in good health. Some clones in this sample may be carry-over from other donors' samples. Each CDR3 is given without its conserved first and last residue. Clone sizes are given selectively: once, few, many, or a class where the clone is expanded.

j_gene | abundance | v_gene | CDR3aa
TRBJ2-7 | - | TRBV30 | AWGGTDNEQY
TRBJ2-7 | - | TRBV7-6 | ASSLEGDPYEQY
TRBJ2-3 | - | TRBV5-6 | ASSPLDRGEDTQY
TRBJ2-7 | - | TRBV5-1 | ASSFSRDRGTYEQY
TRBJ2-1 | - | TRBV9 | ASSVGGEQF
TRBJ2-7 | once | TRBV25-1 | ASSGPSHGDRFNEQY
TRBJ2-7 | - | TRBV13 | ASRGQGHYEQY
TRBJ2-3 | once | TRBV28 | ASSLGSASGSADTQY
TRBJ1-5 | few | TRBV11-2 | ASSLVHGFNQPQH
TRBJ2-1 | - | TRBV7-9 | ASLDLSREQF
TRBJ2-7 | - | TRBV28 | ASSRQIHEQY
TRBJ2-7 | - | TRBV7-2 | ASSLAGGQSEQY
TRBJ1-3 | - | TRBV27 | ASSLSARGGAGNTIY
TRBJ2-5 | - | TRBV27 | ASSQGERGTQY
TRBJ2-5 | - | TRBV6-5 | ASSQDREETQY
TRBJ2-1 | - | TRBV27 | ASSFWGEQF
TRBJ1-1 | few | TRBV9 | ASSVGLPGAEAF
TRBJ2-2 | - | TRBV6-5 | ASALRGGELF
TRBJ2-1 | - | TRBV27 | ASSLRTGSKGSNEQF
TRBJ2-1 | - | TRBV4-1 | ASSQGPRDAEQF
TRBJ2-6 | - | TRBV7-9 | ASVQLDPPGANVLT
TRBJ1-6 | once | TRBV6-5 | ASSETGGNNSPLH
TRBJ2-7 | - | TRBV28 | ASSFSSHTYEQY
TRBJ2-3 | - | TRBV7-9 | ASSPPISTDTQY
TRBJ1-4 | - | TRBV5-1 | ASSLPEGQAIRATNEKLF
TRBJ2-5 | - | TRBV9 | ASSGGTQETQY
TRBJ1-1 | - | TRBV10-3 | AISDVGTGNTEAF
TRBJ2-3 | - | TRBV9 | ASSALLAASTDTQY
TRBJ2-7 | - | TRBV27 | ASSLSASMLSYEQY
TRBJ2-7 | once | TRBV6-6 | ASSYGVSSYEQY
TRBJ2-1 | once | TRBV7-7 | ASSPHDRLLYNEQF
TRBJ1-1 | few | TRBV19 | ASSIWGVNTEAF
TRBJ2-7 | - | TRBV29-1 | SVLWTTAGQY
TRBJ2-7 | - | TRBV5-4 | AGSLRGSYEQY
TRBJ2-5 | - | TRBV11-2 | ASTKQLAEETQY
TRBJ2-5 | once | TRBV27 | ASSPLAIRRETQY
TRBJ2-3 | - | TRBV27 | ANGQGPDTQY
TRBJ2-1 | - | TRBV2 | ASSARGVPNNEQF
TRBJ1-6 | - | TRBV7-3 | ASSVQGPYSPLH
TRBJ2-1 | - | TRBV28 | ASSPDSWTGDIRNEQF
TRBJ1-2 | - | TRBV28 | ASSPGAGGYYGYT
TRBJ1-6 | - | TRBV9 | ASSQTRQGAVQGSPLH
TRBJ2-1 | - | TRBV11-1 | ASRKGPYTSYNEQF
TRBJ1-1 | - | TRBV27 | ASSLGGAEAF
TRBJ2-7 | - | TRBV27 | ASSPGGYYEQY
TRBJ2-1 | once | TRBV7-3 | ASSAGTNNEQF
TRBJ2-2 | - | TRBV11-2 | ASSLVLDWELF
TRBJ2-1 | - | TRBV29-1 | SVEGGTSGRLNEQF
TRBJ2-7 | - | TRBV4-1 | ASSQDGAPYEQY
TRBJ1-2 | - | TRBV25-1 | ASSWGGRNGYT
TRBJ2-5 | - | TRBV4-3 | ASSTTSGGQETQY
TRBJ2-7 | - | TRBV4-3 | ASSQSSGRLTPYEQY
TRBJ2-5 | - | TRBV4-3 | ASSQVWRVKRSGQETQY
- | once | TRBV7-9 | ASSPGSGDEQY
TRBJ2-4 | - | TRBV30 | AWSHSGVAKNIQY
TRBJ1-1 | - | TRBV19 | ASSIGVENTEAF
TRBJ2-2 | - | TRBV4-2 | ASSSKAATGELF
TRBJ2-3 | - | TRBV27 | ASSLGGTFTDTQY
TRBJ1-6 | - | TRBV13 | ASSLPPGQYNSPLH